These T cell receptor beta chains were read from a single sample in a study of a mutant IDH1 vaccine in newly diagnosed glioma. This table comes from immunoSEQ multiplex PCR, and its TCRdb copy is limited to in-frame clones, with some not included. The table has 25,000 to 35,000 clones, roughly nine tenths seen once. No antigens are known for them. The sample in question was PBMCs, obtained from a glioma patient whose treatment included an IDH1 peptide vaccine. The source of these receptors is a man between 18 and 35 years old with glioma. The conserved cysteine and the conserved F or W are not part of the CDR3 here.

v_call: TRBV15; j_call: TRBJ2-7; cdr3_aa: ATSRGGGAAYEQY
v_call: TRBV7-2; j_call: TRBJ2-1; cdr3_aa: ASSLPGDQYNEQF
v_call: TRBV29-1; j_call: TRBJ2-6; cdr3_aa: SVAGSGANVLT
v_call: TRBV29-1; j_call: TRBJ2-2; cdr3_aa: SVGSGTGVSGELF
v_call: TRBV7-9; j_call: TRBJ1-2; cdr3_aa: ASSLVTVYGYT
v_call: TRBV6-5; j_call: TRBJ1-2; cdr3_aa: ASSSTRDRGNYGYT
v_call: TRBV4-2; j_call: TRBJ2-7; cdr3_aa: ASSQALAPDEQY
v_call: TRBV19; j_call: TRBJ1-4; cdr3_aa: ASSITALTNEKLF
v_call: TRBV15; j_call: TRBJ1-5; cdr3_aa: ATSRDMSVLPDVSNQPQH
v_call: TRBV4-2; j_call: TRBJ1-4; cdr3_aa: ASSQAQGGEKLF
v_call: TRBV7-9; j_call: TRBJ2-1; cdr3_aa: ASTNFTGKNEQF
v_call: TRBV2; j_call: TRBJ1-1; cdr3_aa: ASSPFVEAF
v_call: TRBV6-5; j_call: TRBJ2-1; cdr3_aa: ASSPGQGYNEQF